This T cell receptor (beta chain) stems from a study of T cell responses to AZD1222 COVID-19 vaccine. On the study more broadly: Second doses that came at about 4 or about 12 weeks were put together. Whole-study results and caveats: The reported proportion of spike-specific TCRs targeting unmutated variant regions was nearly half. Every sample of the repertoires postdated the peak T cell response.

Generated by immunoSEQ multiplex PCR, the TCRdb table keeps only in-frame clones and is missing some. This table has approximately 190,000 clones, approximately 91% appearing once. The V and J ends lost 5 bases and 0 bases respectively, with 14 bases between them. Germline V gene lookup returns CDR1 LNHDA and CDR2 SQIVND (reference sequence). The CDR3 spans 16 residues. Of note for this clone: The antigen is unknown.

The V call is TRBV19, the J call TRBJ1-5, with no clear D. The sample was peripheral blood, taken on day 0 of AZD1222 vaccination. This clonotype was sampled from an adult in good health. DNA for the CDR3: TGTGCCAGTAGTCCTGTGAAGGGCTATAGCAATCAGCCCCAGCATTTT. Its translation is CASSPVKGYSNQPQHF.